The 18 T cell receptor beta chains listed next were all sequenced from one sample in a study of CD8+ T cells in alopecia areata. Treatment of the sample: oral pan-JAK inhibitor, 5-10 mg twice daily. Investigators isolated RNA and reverse transcribed it into cDNA to act as the sequencing template. The method was immunoSEQ multiplex PCR; TCRdb's version includes in-frame clones alone and lacks a portion of them. The sample lists around 200,000 clones; 60% to 70% were seen once. Specimen: CD4+ T cells sorted from blood, collected at week 4, from a patient treated with tofacitinib. These TCRs come from a human donor with alopecia areata.

The chain uses TRBV2 and TRBJ2-2; D may be TRBD2 (5 bases). CDR1 SNHLY and CDR2 FYNNEI come from the germline V gene. Trimming shortened V by 10 bases and J by 0 bases, and 12 bases separated the two germline ends. The CDR3 consists of 14 residues. The CDR3 nucleotides are TGTGCCACCCCTCGGACTGCGAACACCGGGGAGCTGTTTTTT. Translating it yields CATPRTANTGELFF.

J is TRBJ1-1 and V is TRBV4-2; no firm D call. V was pared by 5 bases and J by 3 bases, with 13 bases between. Germline CDR1 is LGHNA and CDR2 is YNFKEQ. This CDR3 is built from 14 residues. CDR3: CASSSPVLDTEAFF. The CDR3 coding sequence is TGTGCCAGCAGCTCTCCGGTGTTGGACACTGAAGCTTTCTTT.

A single count supports this clone. V and J are TRBV11-1 and TRBJ2-5; TRBD2 matches 7 bases. Germline assignment: CDR1 SGHAT and CDR2 FQDESV (reference sequence). The CDR3 covers 15 residues. V lost 7 bases and J lost 5; bases outside the gene matches: 13. CDR3 DNA sequence: TGTGCCAGCACTGTCAATGGTGGCGGGAGTGAGACCCAGTACTTC. This sequence encodes CASTVNGGGSETQYF.

The chain recombines TRBV23-1 with TRBJ2-7, with 7 bases fitting TRBD1. TRBV23-1 is placed among ORFs of uncertain function. CDR3 length: 13 amino acids. The V segment lost 9 bases and the J segment 4 bases; nucleotides outside the gene matches: 9. The DNA for the CDR3 is TGCGCCAGGGGGCGGACAGGTGCATACGAGCAGTACTTC. It encodes CARGRTGAYEQYF.

V usage is TRBV30 and J usage is TRBJ1-1; 8 nucleotides line up with TRBD1. The CDR3 consists of 15 residues. Per the germline V gene, CDR1 is GTSNPN and CDR2 is SVGIG (reference sequence). With V trimmed by 4 bases and J by 1 base, 8 bases remained unmatched. CDR3: CAWNLRDRRNTEAFF. CDR3 nucleotides: TGTGCCTGGAACCTCCGGGACAGGAGGAACACTGAAGCTTTCTTT.

V gene TRBV6-5 combines with J gene TRBJ2-7, with TRBD2 matching 10 bases. The CDR3 loop spans 15 amino acids. With 5 bases clipped from V and 3 bases from J, the junction kept 7 bases outside the gene matches. Germline CDR1 and CDR2: MNHEY and SVGAGI. For the CDR3, the DNA is TGTGCCAGCAGTCAATTAGCGGGAGGAAGCTACGAGCAGTACTTC. Its translation: CASSQLAGGSYEQYF.

This chain joins TRBV7-2 and TRBJ2-2; the match to TRBD2 covers 7 bases. Germline assignment: CDR1 SGHTA and CDR2 FQGNSA. This CDR3 is built from 19 residues. The V and J ends lost 1 base and 6 bases, in that order; junction bases with no gene match: 17. CDR3 sequence: CASSLGPTGAGERAGELFF. The CDR3 DNA sequence: TGTGCCAGCAGCTTAGGCCCTACTGGGGCGGGAGAAAGGGCCGGGGAGCTGTTTTTT. Drawing the rest from reference TRBV7-2 and TRBJ2-2, the complete variable domain is GAGVSQSPSNKVTEKGKDVELRCDPISGHTALYWYRQSLGQGLEFLIYFQGNSAPDKSGLPSDRFSAERTGGSVSTLTIQRTQQEDSAVYLCASSLGPTGAGERAGELFFGEGSRLTVL.

This chain connects TRBV5-1 to TRBJ2-5; no clear D gene. Germline V CDR1 and CDR2: SGHRS, YFSETQ. Trimming stripped 6 bases from V and 0 bases from J, with 9 bases between. The CDR3 is 13 amino acids. The CDR3 spells CASNGGYQETQYF. As DNA, the CDR3 is TGCGCCAGCAACGGCGGCTACCAAGAGACCCAGTACTTC. Full variable domain (outside the CDR3, taken from reference TRBV5-1 and TRBJ2-5): KAGVTQTPRYLIKTRGQQVTLSCSPISGHRSVSWYQQTPGQGLQFLFEYFSETQRNKGNFPGRFSGRQFSNSRSEMNVSTLELGDSALYLCASNGGYQETQYFGPGTRLLVL.

This clone has only a few counts. V usage is TRBV29-1 and J usage is TRBJ2-7, with 9 bases lining up with TRBD2. V dropped 6 bases and J dropped 2; count of bases not matched to a gene: 8. CDR1 is SQVTM, CDR2 ANQGSEA, per germline. This CDR3 contains 14 residues. The CDR3 sequence: CSVMTSGTTYEQYF. CDR3 in DNA: TGCAGCGTGATGACTAGCGGAACTACCTACGAGCAGTACTTC.

The chain is built from TRBV2 and TRBJ1-2; D unresolved. The CDR3 extends over 11 amino acids. V was shortened by 4 bases and J by 5 bases, with 5 bases between the two germline ends. Looked up from germline, CDR1 is SNHLY and CDR2 is FYNNEI. The CDR3, as DNA: TGTGCCAGCAGTGTCGGTTATGGCTACACCTTC. Amino acid sequence: CASSVGYGYTF.

V usage is TRBV7-6 and J usage is TRBJ1-5; TRBD1 is a possible D gene (5 bases). The CDR3 covers 13 residues. Trimming removed 1 base at V and 10 bases at J, with 11 bases between. From germline, CDR1 is SGHVS and CDR2 FNYEAQ. This CDR3 reads CASSLGDDRPQHF. CDR3 DNA: TGTGCCAGCAGCTTAGGGGACGATCGCCCCCAGCATTTT.

The genes are TRBV5-1 and TRBJ1-1, with D unclear. Per germline, CDR1 SGHRS and CDR2 YFSETQ. This CDR3 has 16 amino acids. Trimming took off 2 bases at V and 5 bases at J, with 19 bases between the two ends. The CDR3 spells CASSFSGIPVPTEAFF. In DNA, the CDR3 is TGCGCCAGCAGCTTTTCCGGGATCCCTGTCCCGACTGAAGCTTTCTTT.

The rearrangement links TRBV4-3 to TRBJ2-5; D is ambiguous. The CDR3 has 14 residues. Per the germline V gene, CDR1 is LGHNA and CDR2 is YSLEER. V shed 0 bases and J shed 5 bases, with 10 bases lying between them. The CDR3 reads CASSQDSRRETQYF. DNA for the CDR3: TGCGCCAGCAGCCAAGATTCTAGGCGGGAGACCCAGTACTTC.

The chain carries TRBV29-1 and TRBJ2-5, with D unresolved. V gave up 7 bases and J gave up 4 bases, with 13 bases separating them. The CDR3 is 12 amino acids. Germline lookup yields CDR1 SQVTM and CDR2 ANQGSEA. The CDR3 region has the DNA TGCAGCGCATATTTAGTCGGAGAGACCCAGTACTTC. Protein: CSAYLVGETQYF.

The genes are TRBV4-1 and TRBJ1-1, with TRBD1 as a possible D gene (5 bases). Between the trimmed V and J ends, which lost 4 bases and 1 base, there was a span of 10 bases. Germline V gene lookup returns CDR1 MGHRA and CDR2 YSYEKL. The CDR3 runs 14 residues. In DNA, the CDR3 is TGCGCCAGCAGCCTAGGGGCGGCGAACACTGAAGCTTTCTTT. Translation: CASSLGAANTEAFF.

This sequence joins TRBV5-1 and TRBJ2-1; 14 bases match TRBD2. Trimming took 3 bases from V and 8 from J; bases not matched to a gene: 7. The CDR3 loop spans 16 amino acids. The V gene's germline CDR1 is SGHRS and CDR2 YFSETQ. The CDR3 nucleotides are TGCGCCAGCAGCTCGGAAGGACTAGCGGGGGGCCATGAGCAGTTCTTC. Translated, it gives CASSSEGLAGGHEQFF. The variable domain in full, completed from reference TRBV5-1 and TRBJ2-1, reads KAGVTQTPRYLIKTRGQQVTLSCSPISGHRSVSWYQQTPGQGLQFLFEYFSETQRNKGNFPGRFSGRQFSNSRSEMNVSTLELGDSALYLCASSSEGLAGGHEQFFGPGTRLTVL.

The J gene is TRBJ1-1, the V gene TRBV29-1, with D unclear. Trimming pared 1 base from V and 5 bases from J, leaving 14 bases between. The CDR3 has 14 residues. In germline, CDR1 is SQVTM, CDR2 ANQGSEA. In DNA form, the CDR3 reads TGCAGCGTTGAAGTCGCGGGGATGGGGACTGAAGCTTTCTTT. This sequence encodes CSVEVAGMGTEAFF. Based on the CDR3 plus reference TRBV29-1 and TRBJ1-1, the full variable domain is SAVISQKPSRDICQRGTSLTIQCQVDSQVTMMFWYRQQPGQSLTLIATANQGSEATYESGFVIDKFPISRPNLTFSTLTVSNMSPEDSSIYLCSVEVAGMGTEAFFGQGTRLTVV.

This clone was seen only once. This chain joins TRBV15 and TRBJ1-2, with 7 nucleotides matching TRBD1. Germline CDR1 LNHNV, CDR2 YYDKDF (reference sequence). The CDR3 has 14 amino acids. V lost 5 bases to trimming and J lost 6 bases; unmatched junction nucleotides: 9. CDR3 coding DNA: TGTGCCACCAGCGGCAGGGGGAGATCTGATGGCTACACCTTC. Translating gives CATSGRGRSDGYTF. Looking up the rest from reference TRBV15 and TRBJ1-2 gives the full variable domain: DAMVIQNPRYQVTQFGKPVTLSCSQTLNHNVMYWYQQKSSQAPKLLFHYYDKDFNNEADTPDNFQSRRPNTSFCFLDIRSPGLGDTAMYLCATSGRGRSDGYTFGSGTRLTVV.